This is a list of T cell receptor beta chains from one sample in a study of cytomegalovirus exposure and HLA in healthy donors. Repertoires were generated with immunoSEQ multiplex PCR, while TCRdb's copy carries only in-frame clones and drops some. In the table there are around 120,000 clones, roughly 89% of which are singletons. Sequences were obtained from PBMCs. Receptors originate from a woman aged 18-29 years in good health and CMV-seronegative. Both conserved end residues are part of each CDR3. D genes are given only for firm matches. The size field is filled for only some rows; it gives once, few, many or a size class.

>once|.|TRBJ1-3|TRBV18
CASSPPVLGAIYF
TGTGCCAGCTCACCACCGGTTTTAGGAGCCATATATTTT
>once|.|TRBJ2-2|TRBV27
CASSFVPETGELFF
TGTGCCAGCAGTTTCGTTCCAGAAACCGGGGAGCTGTTTTTT
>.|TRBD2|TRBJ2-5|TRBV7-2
CASSLELAGVMETQYF
TGTGCCAGCAGCTTAGAACTAGCGGGAGTGATGGAGACCCAGTACTTC
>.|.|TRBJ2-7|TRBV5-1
CASSPQGTGPYEQYF
TGCGCCAGCAGCCCCCAGGGTACTGGTCCCTACGAGCAGTACTTC
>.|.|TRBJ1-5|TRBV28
CASSLSGGENQPQHF
TGTGCCAGCAGTTTATCCGGGGGGGAAAATCAGCCCCAGCATTTT
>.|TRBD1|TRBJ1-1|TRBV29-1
CSVKVTGGNLGAFF
TGCAGCGTTAAGGTGACAGGGGGCAATCTGGGGGCTTTCTTT
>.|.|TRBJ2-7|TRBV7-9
CASSLVAGSYEQYF
TGTGCCAGCAGCTTAGTTGCCGGCTCCTACGAGCAGTACTTC
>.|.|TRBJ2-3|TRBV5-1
CASSLGGTSTDTQYF
TGCGCCAGCAGCTTGGGCGGAACTAGCACAGATACGCAGTATTTT
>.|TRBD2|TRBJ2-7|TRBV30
CAWRTGTSRDLRPYEQYF
TGTGCCTGGAGGACCGGGACTAGCCGAGACCTAAGGCCCTACGAGCAGTACTTC
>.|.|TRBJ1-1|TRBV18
CASSPFPDTEAFF
TGTGCCAGCTCACCTTTTCCAGACACTGAAGCTTTCTTT
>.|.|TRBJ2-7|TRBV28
CASSLPGQGIYEQYF
TGTGCCAGCAGTTTACCTGGGCAGGGGATCTACGAGCAGTACTTC
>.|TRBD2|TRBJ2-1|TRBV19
CASSKGLAGGPRGNEQFF
TGTGCCAGTAGTAAGGGACTAGCGGGGGGTCCTAGGGGCAATGAGCAGTTCTTC
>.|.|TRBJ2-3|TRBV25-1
CASSHRGSTDTQYF
TGTGCCAGCAGTCACCGGGGGAGCACAGATACGCAGTATTTT
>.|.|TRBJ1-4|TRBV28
CASSLLRGPEEKLFF
TGTGCCAGCAGTTTATTGCGGGGTCCCGAGGAAAAACTGTTTTTT
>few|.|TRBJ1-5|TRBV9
CASKHSGTTNNNQPQHF
TGTGCCAGCAAACACAGCGGAACCACCAACAACAATCAGCCCCAGCATTTT
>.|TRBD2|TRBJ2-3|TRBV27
CASSYSHSTSGGATDTQYF
TGTGCCAGCAGTTACTCTCATTCGACTAGCGGGGGGGCCACAGATACGCAGTATTTT
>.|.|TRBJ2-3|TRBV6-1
CASSEVPPTDTQYF
TGTGCCAGCAGTGAAGTCCCTCCCACAGATACGCAGTATTTT
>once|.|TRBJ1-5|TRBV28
CAHQRRGRQPQHF
TGTGCCCATCAACGGAGAGGGCGACAGCCCCAGCATTTT
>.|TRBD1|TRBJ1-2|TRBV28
CASSSPPGTGGYGYTF
TGTGCCAGCAGTTCACCGCCCGGGACAGGGGGCTATGGCTACACCTTC
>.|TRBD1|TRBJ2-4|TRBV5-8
CASSWTGAKNIQYF
TGTGCCAGCAGCTGGACAGGGGCCAAAAACATTCAGTACTTC